A single sample is the source of the 17 T cell receptor beta chains below, sequenced in a study of STAT5B mutations in CD4+ large granular lymphocyte leukemia. Sequenced by immunoSEQ multiplex PCR; TCRdb stores in-frame clones only, minus some. The table includes approximately 39,000 clones, over 75% detected once. Sequences were obtained from CD4+ T cells from blood buffy coats. The receptor source for this set is a human donor in good health.

This chain connects TRBV7-8 to TRBJ2-3, with 9 bases identical to TRBD2. Germline CDR1 is SGHVS and CDR2 is FQNEAQ. V lost 1 base and J lost 2; bases outside the gene matches: 7. CDR3 size: 17 residues. CDR3 bases: TGTGCCAGCAGCTTAGGAAGGCTAGCGGGGTACACAGATACGCAGTATTTT. This translates into CASSLGRLAGYTDTQYF.

This clone was observed a single time. The rearrangement joins TRBV7-2 to TRBJ1-2; 7 bases are a match to TRBD1. CDR1 and CDR2 from the germline V gene are SGHTA and FQGNSA. The V and J ends lost 0 bases and 4 bases, in that order; junction bases with no gene match: 11. The CDR3 totals 17 residues. CDR3 DNA sequence: TGTGCCAGCAGCTTAGCGGGGGCAGGGACAGCCTCCTATGGCTACACCTTC. This gives the protein CASSLAGAGTASYGYTF.

This rearrangement joins TRBV30 to TRBJ2-5; D is uncertain. Trimming removed 2 bases at V and 4 bases at J, with 11 bases between. The CDR3 runs to 13 residues. Germline V lookup: CDR1 GTSNPN, CDR2 SVGIG (reference sequence). CDR3 sequence: CAWSHGSLETQYF. The CDR3 DNA reads as TGTGCCTGGAGTCACGGAAGCCTAGAGACCCAGTACTTC.

This sequence joins TRBV7-8 and TRBJ2-7; maybe TRBD2 (5 bases). CDR3 length equals 13 residues. CDR1 is SGHVS and CDR2 is FQNEAQ in the germline V gene. Between the trimmed V and J ends, which lost 5 bases and 5 bases, there was a span of 13 bases. As DNA, the CDR3 is TGTGCCAGCAGCCCTCTTCGGGGTGACGAGCAGTACTTC. Translating it yields CASSPLRGDEQYF.

The V gene is TRBV28, the J gene TRBJ2-1, with D possibly TRBD2 on 5 matching bases. The germline V gene encodes CDR1 MDHEN and CDR2 SYDVKM. V lost 7 bases and J 0 bases, leaving 10 bases between the germline ends. This CDR3 region has 14 residues. The CDR3 bases are TGTGCCAGCACCCCGGGGAGCTCCTACAATGAGCAGTTCTTC. Translation gives CASTPGSSYNEQFF.

This clone was seen a few times. The genes are TRBV25-1 and TRBJ1-1; D uncertain. The CDR3 totals 12 residues. Trimming took off 4 bases at V and 1 base at J, with 4 bases between the two ends. Germline V CDR1 and CDR2: MGHDK, SYGVNS. The CDR3 DNA reads as TGTGCCAGCAGTGCTGGGAACACTGAAGCTTTCTTT. It specifies CASSAGNTEAFF.

The rearrangement joins TRBV11-3 to TRBJ1-1; the D gene is possibly TRBD1 (5 bases). The germline V and J ends were trimmed by 0 bases and 4 bases, with 9 bases remaining between them. The germline V gene encodes CDR1 SGHNT and CDR2 YENEEA. The CDR3 covers 14 residues. CDR3 nucleotides: TGTGCCAGCAGCTTAGAGGCAGGGACCACTGAAGCTTTCTTT. This codes for CASSLEAGTTEAFF.

The gene calls are TRBV18 and TRBJ1-1; D is undetermined. The CDR3 covers 16 residues. Germline V lookup: CDR1 KGHSH, CDR2 LQKENI. V was clipped by 0 bases and J by 7 bases, with 18 bases between them. The CDR3 sequence is CASSPPGDPSVGEAFF. Here the CDR3 DNA reads TGTGCCAGCTCACCACCGGGCGACCCGTCGGTAGGTGAAGCTTTCTTT.

This clone was seen only once. This chain uses TRBV19 with TRBJ1-1; D perhaps matches TRBD1 (6 bases). From germline, CDR1 is LNHDA and CDR2 SQIVND (reference sequence). The CDR3 has 14 amino acids. With 3 bases removed from V and 7 bases from J, the gap between germline ends came to 15 bases. CDR3 region: CASSMTGVIDEAFF. In nucleotides, the CDR3 is TGTGCCAGTAGTATGACAGGCGTGATTGATGAAGCTTTCTTT.

This clone is a singleton in its sample. The chain couples TRBV14 to TRBJ2-5; D is unclear. Germline V gene sequence: CDR1 SGHDN, CDR2 FVKESK. The V and J ends lost 1 base and 1 base respectively, with 10 bases between them. CDR3 length equals 15 residues. The CDR3 loop reads CASSQGRSSQETQYF. CDR3 sequence (DNA): TGTGCCAGCAGCCAAGGCAGAAGTAGCCAAGAGACCCAGTACTTC.

The gene calls are TRBV9 and TRBJ2-5; TRBD2 agrees at 9 bases. With V trimmed by 0 bases and J by 5 bases, 5 bases remained unmatched. The length of the CDR3 is 15 residues. Germline lookup yields CDR1 SGDLS and CDR2 YYNGEE. For the CDR3, the DNA is TGTGCCAGCAGCGTAGCGGCGGGAGGGGGCGAGACCCAGTACTTC. Its translation: CASSVAAGGGETQYF.

This sequence joins TRBV7-6 and TRBJ2-5; TRBD1 is a possible D gene (6 bases). The CDR3 is 15 amino acids. The germline V and J ends were trimmed by 6 bases and 2 bases, with 16 bases remaining between them. The germline gives CDR1 SGHVS, CDR2 FNYEAQ. The CDR3 is CASRPDGTSQETQYF. In DNA, the CDR3 is TGTGCCAGCAGGCCGGACGGGACAAGTCAAGAGACCCAGTACTTC.

The chain uses TRBV9 and TRBJ2-5; D ambiguous. Per germline, CDR1 SGDLS and CDR2 YYNGEE. The CDR3 consists of 14 residues. V was shortened by 0 bases and J by 5 bases, with 11 bases between the two germline ends. The CDR3 sequence: CASSVGTTRETQYF. DNA for the CDR3: TGTGCCAGCAGCGTAGGTACTACCAGGGAGACCCAGTACTTC.

J is TRBJ1-2 and V is TRBV7-6; D is unclear. The CDR3 has 14 residues. V lost 1 base, J lost 8 bases, and 14 bases lay in between. Germline CDR1 and CDR2: SGHVS and FNYEAQ. The CDR3 nucleotides are TGTGCCAGCAGCTTAGGTCCGGAGGAAGTCGGCTACACCTTC. Its protein is CASSLGPEEVGYTF.

This chain connects TRBV6-1 to TRBJ1-1; 7 bases are shared with TRBD1. J was trimmed by 4 bases and V by 5 bases; bases with no gene match: 7. CDR1 and CDR2 from the germline V gene are MNHNS and SASEGT. The CDR3 is 14 amino acids. The chain's CDR3 is CASSRDREFTEAFF. For the CDR3, the DNA is TGTGCCAGCAGTAGAGACAGGGAGTTCACTGAAGCTTTCTTT.

This rearrangement joins TRBV29-1 to TRBJ2-5, with 11 bases identical to TRBD1. There are 13 residues in the CDR3. Trimming took 7 bases from V and 5 from J; bases not matched to a gene: 6. Germline lookup yields CDR1 SQVTM and CDR2 ANQGSEA. CDR3 in DNA: TGCAGCGAAGGACAGGGGGCTGGCGAGACCCAGTACTTC. It specifies CSEGQGAGETQYF.

This clone has more than one count but fewer than ten. This sequence joins TRBV9 and TRBJ2-7, with 9 bases aligning to TRBD1. V was pared by 0 bases and J by 5 bases, with 6 bases of the junction left unmatched. This CDR3 comprises 15 residues. Germline CDR1 reads SGDLS; CDR2 reads YYNGEE. Written as DNA, the CDR3 is TGTGCCAGCAGCGTAGGTTGGGACAGGGCCCACGAGCAGTACTTC. This encodes CASSVGWDRAHEQYF.